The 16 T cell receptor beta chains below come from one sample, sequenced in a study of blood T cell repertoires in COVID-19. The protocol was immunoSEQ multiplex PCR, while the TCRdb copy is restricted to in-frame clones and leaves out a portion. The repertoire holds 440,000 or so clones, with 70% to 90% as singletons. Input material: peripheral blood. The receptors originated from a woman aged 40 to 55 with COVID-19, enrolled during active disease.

The CDR3 DNA reads as TGTGCCAGCAGCTTACGACAGGGGGGCCCCCTCCACTTT. Its protein is CASSLRQGGPLHF. The chain couples TRBV7-2 to TRBJ1-6; 9 bases align to TRBD1. In germline, CDR1 is SGHTA, CDR2 FQGNSA. V trimming: 2 bases; J trimming: 13 bases; junction bases outside the gene matches: 3. This CDR3 comprises 13 residues.

CDR3 sequence reads: CASSVDRAGTQYF. The DNA for the CDR3 is TGTGCCAGCAGCGTAGACAGGGCAGGGACCCAGTACTTC. This chain connects TRBV9 to TRBJ2-5, with D perhaps TRBD1 (6 bases). CDR1 SGDLS and CDR2 YYNGEE come from the germline V gene. Trimming cost V 0 bases and J 7 bases, with 10 bases left between them. This CDR3 has 13 amino acids.

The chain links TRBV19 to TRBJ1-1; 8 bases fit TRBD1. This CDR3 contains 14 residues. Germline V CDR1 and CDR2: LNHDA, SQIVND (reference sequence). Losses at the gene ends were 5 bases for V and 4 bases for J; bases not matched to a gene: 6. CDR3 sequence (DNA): TGTGCCAGTAGTGTTACAGGGGGAGTCACTGAAGCTTTCTTT. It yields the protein CASSVTGGVTEAFF.

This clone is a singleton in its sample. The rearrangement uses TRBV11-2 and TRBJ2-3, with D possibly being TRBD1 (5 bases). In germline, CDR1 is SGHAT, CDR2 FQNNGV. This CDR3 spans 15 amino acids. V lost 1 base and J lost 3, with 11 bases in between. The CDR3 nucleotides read TGTGCCAGCAGCTTAGGGGCAGGGCGTACAGATACGCAGTATTTT. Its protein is CASSLGAGRTDTQYF.

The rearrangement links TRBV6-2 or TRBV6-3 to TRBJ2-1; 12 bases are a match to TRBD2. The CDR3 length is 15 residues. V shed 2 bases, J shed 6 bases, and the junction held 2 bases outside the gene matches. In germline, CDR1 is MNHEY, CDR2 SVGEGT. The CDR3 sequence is CASSYTSGRINEQFF. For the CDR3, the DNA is TGTGCCAGCAGTTACACTAGCGGGAGGATCAATGAGCAGTTCTTC.

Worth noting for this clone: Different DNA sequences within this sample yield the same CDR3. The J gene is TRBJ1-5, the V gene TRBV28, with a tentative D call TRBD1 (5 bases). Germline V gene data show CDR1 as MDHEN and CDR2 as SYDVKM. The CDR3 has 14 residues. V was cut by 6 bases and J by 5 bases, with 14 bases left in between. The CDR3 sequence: CASSLGQGDQPQHF. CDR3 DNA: TGTGCCAGCAGCCTTGGGCAGGGCGATCAGCCCCAGCATTTT. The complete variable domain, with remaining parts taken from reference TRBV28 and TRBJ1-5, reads DVKVTQSSRYLVKRTGEKVFLECVQDMDHENMFWYRQDPGLGLRLIYFSYDVKMKEKGDIPEGYSVSREKKERFSLILESASTNQTSMYLCASSLGQGDQPQHFGDGTRLSIL.

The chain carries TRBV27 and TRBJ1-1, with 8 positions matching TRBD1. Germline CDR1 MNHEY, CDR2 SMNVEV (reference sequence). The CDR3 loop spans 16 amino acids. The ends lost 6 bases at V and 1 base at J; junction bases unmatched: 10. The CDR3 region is CASSTGGGTGNTEAFF. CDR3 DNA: TGTGCCAGCAGCACCGGGGGAGGGACAGGGAACACTGAAGCTTTCTTT.

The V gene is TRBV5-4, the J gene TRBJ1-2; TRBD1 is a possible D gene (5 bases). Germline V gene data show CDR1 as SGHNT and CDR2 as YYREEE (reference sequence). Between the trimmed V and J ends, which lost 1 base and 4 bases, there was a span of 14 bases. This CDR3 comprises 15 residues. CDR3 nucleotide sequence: TGTGCCAGCAGCTTGAAGTCGACAGAAGGCTATGGCTACACCTTC. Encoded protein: CASSLKSTEGYGYTF.

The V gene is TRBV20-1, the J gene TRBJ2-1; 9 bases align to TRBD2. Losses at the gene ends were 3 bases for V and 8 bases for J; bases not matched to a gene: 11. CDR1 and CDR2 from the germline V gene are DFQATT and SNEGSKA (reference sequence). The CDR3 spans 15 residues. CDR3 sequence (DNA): TGCAGTGCTAGTGTAAAGAGCGGGAGGTTGGATGAGCAGTTCTTC. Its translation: CSASVKSGRLDEQFF.

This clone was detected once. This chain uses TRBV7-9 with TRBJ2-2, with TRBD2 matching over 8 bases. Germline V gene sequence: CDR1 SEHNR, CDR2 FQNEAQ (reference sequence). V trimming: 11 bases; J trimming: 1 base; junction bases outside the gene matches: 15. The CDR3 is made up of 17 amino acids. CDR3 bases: TGTGCCTCCAAGGGGCTTTTAGCGGGGAGGAACACCGGGGAGCTGTTTTTT. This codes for CASKGLLAGRNTGELFF.

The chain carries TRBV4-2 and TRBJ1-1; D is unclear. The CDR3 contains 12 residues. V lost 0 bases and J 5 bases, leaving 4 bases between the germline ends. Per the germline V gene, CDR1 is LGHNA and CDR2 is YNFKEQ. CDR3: CASSQERTEAFF. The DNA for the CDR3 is TGTGCCAGCAGCCAAGAACGGACTGAAGCTTTCTTT.

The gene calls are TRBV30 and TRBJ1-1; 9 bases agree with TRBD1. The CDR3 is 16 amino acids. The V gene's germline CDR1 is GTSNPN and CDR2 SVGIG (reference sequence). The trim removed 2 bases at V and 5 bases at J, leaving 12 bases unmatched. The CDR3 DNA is TGTGCCTGGAGTACCCCGACAGGGGGAGTACGGACTGAAGCTTTCTTT. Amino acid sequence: CAWSTPTGGVRTEAFF.

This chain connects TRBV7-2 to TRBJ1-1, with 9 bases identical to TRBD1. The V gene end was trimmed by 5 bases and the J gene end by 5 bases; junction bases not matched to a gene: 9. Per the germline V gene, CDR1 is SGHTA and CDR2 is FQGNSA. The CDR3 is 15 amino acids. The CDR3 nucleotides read TGTGCCAGCAGCCTCGAACAGGGGGCCGGGACTGAAGCTTTCTTT. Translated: CASSLEQGAGTEAFF.

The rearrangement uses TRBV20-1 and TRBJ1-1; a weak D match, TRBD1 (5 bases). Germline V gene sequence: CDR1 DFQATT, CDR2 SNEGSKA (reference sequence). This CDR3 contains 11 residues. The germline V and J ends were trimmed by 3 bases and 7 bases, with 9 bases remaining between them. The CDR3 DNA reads TGCAGTGCTAGGGTGACAGTTGAAGCTTTCTTT. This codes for CSARVTVEAFF.

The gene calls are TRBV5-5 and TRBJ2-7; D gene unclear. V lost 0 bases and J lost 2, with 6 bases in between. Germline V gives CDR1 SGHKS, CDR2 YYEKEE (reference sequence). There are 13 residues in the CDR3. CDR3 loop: CASSLVGPYEQYF. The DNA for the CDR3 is TGTGCCAGCAGCTTGGTTGGCCCCTACGAGCAGTACTTC.

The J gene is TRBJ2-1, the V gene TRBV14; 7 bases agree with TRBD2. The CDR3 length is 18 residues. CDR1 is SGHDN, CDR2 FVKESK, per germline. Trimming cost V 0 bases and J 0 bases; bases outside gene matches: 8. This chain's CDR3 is CASSQEWIAGFSYNEQFF. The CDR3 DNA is TGTGCCAGCAGCCAAGAGTGGATAGCGGGCTTCTCCTACAATGAGCAGTTCTTC.